The rows below give T cell receptor beta chains drawn from one sample of a study of cytomegalovirus exposure and HLA in healthy donors. Here immunoSEQ multiplex PCR was the method, and the copy in TCRdb shows in-frame clones only, minus some. The sample includes about 150,000 clones, around four fifths seen only once; the top ten take roughly 1.4%. Sequencing was performed on PBMCs. These receptors were taken from a man in his forties or fifties in good health and CMV-seronegative. The CDR3 runs from the conserved cysteine through the conserved F or W. D genes are given only for firm matches. Part of the rows lack a size; the others show once, few, many or a class for expanded clones.

>TRBJ2-7|-|-|TRBV5-1
CASSLGRSEQYF
>TRBJ2-7|-|-|TRBV7-6
CASVPESSALDEQYF
>TRBJ2-5|-|-|TRBV7-6
CASSLLAGHGETQYF
>TRBJ1-5|-|-|TRBV2
CASSDSGDGGNSNQPQHF
>TRBJ1-1|TRBD1|once|TRBV5-5
CASSTQDRGTEAFF
>TRBJ2-1|TRBD2|-|TRBV7-3
CASSYPGLAGGGEQFF
>TRBJ2-5|-|-|TRBV4-1
CASSQINQETQYF
>TRBJ2-3|TRBD2|-|TRBV9
CASGLAGFTDTQYF
>TRBJ2-3|TRBD2|-|TRBV14
CASSLIAGGLTDTQYF
>TRBJ1-5|TRBD1|-|TRBV19
CATTTTGGRNQPQHF
>TRBJ1-5|-|-|TRBV7-2
CASSLGHLNQPQHF